Below are 5 T cell receptor beta chains sequenced from a single sample in a study of blood T cell repertoires in COVID-19. Profiling relied on immunoSEQ multiplex PCR, and the TCRdb table lists in-frame clones only, not all of them. The sample yields 65,000 to 90,000 clones, approximately 90% seen once. Sequencing was done on a sample of peripheral blood. These TCRs come from a young man with acute or convalescent COVID-19.

The J gene is TRBJ2-7, the V gene TRBV19; 8 nucleotides agree with TRBD1. J gave up 1 base and V 10 bases, and 9 bases lay outside the gene matches. From germline, CDR1 is LNHDA and CDR2 SQIVND (reference sequence). CDR3 length equals 14 residues. DNA of the CDR3: TGTGCCACTAAAGGACAGGGCGAGTCCTACGAGCAGTACTTC. This sequence encodes CATKGQGESYEQYF.

The V gene is TRBV28, the J gene TRBJ2-1; D remains ambiguous. Germline CDR1 MDHEN, CDR2 SYDVKM. The CDR3 sequence is 12 residues long. Trimming pared 2 bases from V and 12 bases from J, leaving 11 bases between. The DNA of the CDR3 is TGTGCCAGCAGTTTACAAACTGGCGGGCAGTTCTTC. It yields the protein CASSLQTGGQFF.

This clone was detected a few times. The chain carries TRBV3-1 (or the pseudogene TRBV3-2) and TRBJ1-2; tentative D call: TRBD1 (6 bases). V lost 4 bases and J 0 bases, leaving 12 bases between the germline ends. Germline assignment: CDR1 LGHDT and CDR2 YNNKEL (reference sequence). This CDR3 region has 15 residues. CDR3 sequence reads: CASSRNGQSNYGYTF. CDR3 nucleotide sequence: TGTGCCAGCAGCCGTAACGGACAGTCTAACTATGGCTACACCTTC.

The chain combines TRBV3-1 (or the pseudogene TRBV3-2) with TRBJ1-2, with 7 positions matching TRBD1. The CDR3 length is 13 residues. Germline-derived CDR1 and CDR2 are LGHDT and YNNKEL (reference sequence). J gave up 6 bases and V 5 bases, and 6 bases lay outside the gene matches. The CDR3 bases are TGTGCCAGCAGCTTGCAGGGGGTAAATGGCTACACCTTC. Protein sequence: CASSLQGVNGYTF.

The rearrangement uses TRBV5-1 and TRBJ2-2; D is perhaps TRBD1 (6 bases). The CDR3 is 14 residues long. V gave up 7 bases and J gave up 6 bases, with 16 bases separating them. CDR1 and CDR2 from the germline V gene are SGHRS and YFSETQ. CDR3 sequence (DNA): TGCGCCAGCCATAGGGGGTCTCCACCCGGGGAGCTGTTTTTT. Its protein is CASHRGSPPGELFF.